The 22 T cell receptor beta chains reported below all come from one sample, sequenced in a study of blood T cell repertoires in COVID-19. The protocol was immunoSEQ multiplex PCR, while the TCRdb copy is restricted to in-frame clones and leaves out a portion. The repertoire holds about 250,000 clones, about 91% seen once, with around 6.5% in the top ten. Sample: peripheral blood. The receptors stem from a woman younger than 45 with COVID-19, enrolled during active disease.

This sequence joins TRBV14 and TRBJ2-4, with D unclear. Germline CDR1 and CDR2: SGHDN and FVKESK. CDR3 length equals 13 residues. Trimming left V 1 base short and J 7 bases short, with 8 bases between. This CDR3 is CASSQVGWNIQYF. The DNA of the CDR3 is TGTGCCAGCAGCCAAGTCGGGTGGAACATTCAGTACTTC.

The chain recombines TRBV10-3 with TRBJ1-5, with 10 nucleotides matching TRBD1. This CDR3 is built from 17 residues. Trimming removed 0 bases from V and 6 bases from J; junction bases left unmatched: 8. Per germline, CDR1 ENHRY and CDR2 SYGVKD. The CDR3 DNA reads as TGTGCCATCAGTGAGTCAATTACGGGACAGGGGATTCAGCCCCAGCATTTT. Amino acids: CAISESITGQGIQPQHF.

The gene calls are TRBV14 and TRBJ2-3; the D gene is possibly TRBD2 (6 bases). V dropped 6 bases and J dropped 4 bases, with 17 bases sitting between them. CDR3 length: 15 amino acids. CDR1 and CDR2 (germline): SGHDN, FVKESK. CDR3 sequence reads: CASSPSVLGPDTQYF. The DNA of the CDR3 is TGTGCCAGCAGTCCTAGCGTTCTCGGTCCAGATACGCAGTATTTT.

V is TRBV7-2 and J is TRBJ2-1, with TRBD2 as a possible D gene (5 bases). The germline gives CDR1 SGHTA, CDR2 FQGNSA. The CDR3 has 16 amino acids. V lost 4 bases and J 0 bases, leaving 13 bases between the germline ends. CDR3 nucleotide sequence: TGTGCCAGCAGCTCGAAGACGGGGAGCTCCTACAATGAGCAGTTCTTC. It yields the protein CASSSKTGSSYNEQFF.

This sequence joins TRBV28 and TRBJ2-3; 8 bases fit TRBD2. The CDR3 contains 14 residues. Germline assignment: CDR1 MDHEN and CDR2 SYDVKM. Germline trimming cut 10 bases from V and 2 bases from J; bases unmatched to any gene: 8. This CDR3 is CATTPGGTTDTQYF. The CDR3 DNA is TGTGCCACGACCCCGGGGGGGACCACAGATACGCAGTATTTT.

The chain combines TRBV3-1 (or the pseudogene TRBV3-2) with TRBJ1-1; D is ambiguous. Trimming took off 2 bases at V and 7 bases at J, with 26 bases between the two ends. The CDR3 totals 18 residues. Germline CDR1 and CDR2: LGHDT and YNNKEL (reference sequence). The CDR3 DNA reads TGTGCCAGCAGCCAATTCAAGGCCCTCGCCGGAATGCGAGGTGAAGCTTTCTTT. Amino acid sequence: CASSQFKALAGMRGEAFF.

This chain uses TRBV4-2 with TRBJ1-1, with a possible D match to TRBD1 (6 bases). CDR1 and CDR2 from the germline V gene are LGHNA and YNFKEQ. V lost 3 bases and J lost 4, with 12 bases in between. This CDR3 spans 14 amino acids. Written as DNA, the CDR3 is TGTGCCAGCAGCCAGTGGCAGGGGAGCACTGAAGCTTTCTTT. Translation gives CASSQWQGSTEAFF.

The chain uses TRBV10-3 and TRBJ2-5, with 9 bases matching TRBD1. CDR3 size: 15 residues. Germline assignment: CDR1 ENHRY and CDR2 SYGVKD. V lost 4 bases and J lost 3; bases outside the gene matches: 6. CDR3 loop: CAISGPGQGKETQYF. In nucleotides, the CDR3 is TGTGCCATCAGTGGACCGGGACAGGGAAAAGAGACCCAGTACTTC.

The V gene is TRBV11-1, the J gene TRBJ2-2; possible D gene TRBD1, 5 bases. Trimming took off 3 bases at V and 2 bases at J, with 13 bases between the two ends. Germline assignment: CDR1 SGHAT and CDR2 FQDESV (reference sequence). The length of the CDR3 is 16 residues. CDR3 protein: CASSFSRETNTGELFF. CDR3 DNA sequence: TGTGCCAGCAGCTTTAGCAGGGAAACTAACACCGGGGAGCTGTTTTTT.

The chain couples TRBV1 to TRBJ2-3; the table's D call, TRBD2, has no DNA check behind it. TRBV1 is assigned pseudogene status. The CDR3 is 18 amino acids. CDR3 coding DNA: TGCACCAGCAGCCATACGTTGGCGGGGGGGGAAATCACAGATACGCAGTATTTT. Its protein is CTSSHTLAGGEITDTQYF.

The V gene is TRBV2, the J gene TRBJ1-5, with 7 bases lining up with TRBD1. With V trimmed by 4 bases and J by 4 bases, 22 bases remained unmatched. The CDR3 runs to 20 residues. CDR1 and CDR2 from the germline V gene are SNHLY and FYNNEI. In DNA, the CDR3 is TGTGCCAGCAGTGTACTCCAAGGGGGCCAAGTTCCTTCCCTTAATCAGCCCCAGCATTTT. Amino acids: CASSVLQGGQVPSLNQPQHF.

The chain employs TRBV29-1 and TRBJ2-3; 10 bases are a match to TRBD2. V was clipped by 4 bases and J by 0 bases; unmatched bases: 1. The CDR3 extends over 14 amino acids. CDR1 SQVTM and CDR2 ANQGSEA come from the germline V gene. In DNA form, the CDR3 reads TGCAGCGTTGGGACTAGCGGAAGCACAGATACGCAGTATTTT. Translating it yields CSVGTSGSTDTQYF.

This chain links TRBV14 with TRBJ2-5; D is perhaps TRBD2 (5 bases). The germline V gene has CDR1 SGHDN and CDR2 FVKESK. The length of the CDR3 is 15 residues. V was clipped by 1 base and J by 1 base, with 10 bases between them. Here the CDR3 reads CASSQGGSGQETQYF. Here the CDR3 DNA reads TGTGCCAGCAGCCAAGGAGGGAGTGGCCAAGAGACCCAGTACTTC.

This clone was observed a handful of times. V and J are TRBV10-2 and TRBJ1-1; D is unclear. Germline values: CDR1 WSHSY, CDR2 SAAADI. V lost 3 bases, J lost 10 bases, and 9 bases lay in between. The CDR3 runs 11 residues. Here the CDR3 reads CASSELGGAFF. As DNA, the CDR3 is TGCGCCAGCAGTGAATTGGGAGGAGCTTTCTTT.

The chain couples TRBV10-3 to TRBJ2-3, with D maybe TRBD2 (6 bases). This CDR3 comprises 14 residues. Germline V gene sequence: CDR1 ENHRY, CDR2 SYGVKD. V was trimmed by 11 bases and J by 1 base, leaving 16 bases between them. CDR3 bases: TGTGCCGCCAGTTTACCGGGAGGCACAGATACGCAGTATTTT. It is translated as CAASLPGGTDTQYF.

V is TRBV3-1 (or the pseudogene TRBV3-2) and J is TRBJ2-1; no clear D gene. Looked up from germline, CDR1 is LGHDT and CDR2 is YNNKEL (reference sequence). The V end was cut by 2 bases, the J end by 7 bases, with 12 bases between. CDR3 length: 14 residues. CDR3 amino acids: CASSQISVRNEQFF. The DNA of the CDR3 is TGTGCCAGCAGCCAAATCAGTGTGAGGAATGAGCAGTTCTTC.

This clone appeared a single time. The chain links TRBV12-3 or TRBV12-4 to TRBJ2-7, with a possible D match to TRBD1 (5 bases). The CDR3 covers 13 residues. Trimming stripped 8 bases from V and 2 bases from J, with 13 bases between. The CDR3 spells CASPVQGTYEQYF. Written as DNA, the CDR3 is TGTGCCAGCCCTGTTCAGGGCACCTACGAGCAGTACTTC.

This sequence joins TRBV7-6 and TRBJ2-3, with 11 positions matching TRBD2. In germline, CDR1 is SGHVS, CDR2 FNYEAQ. The CDR3 runs 18 residues. The V segment lost 2 bases and the J segment 2 bases; nucleotides outside the gene matches: 9. The CDR3 here is CASSLKGTSGSYTDTQYF. The CDR3 DNA follows: TGTGCCAGCAGCTTAAAGGGGACTAGCGGAAGTTACACAGATACGCAGTATTTT.

Written as DNA, the CDR3 is TGTGCCAGCAGCTGGACAGTTCTCCAAGAGACCCAGTACTTC. It is translated as CASSWTVLQETQYF. The genes are TRBV5-6 and TRBJ2-5; possible D gene TRBD1, 6 bases. The V gene's germline CDR1 is SGHDT and CDR2 YYEEEE. V shed 3 bases and J shed 1 base, with 10 bases lying between them. CDR3 length: 14 amino acids.

The chain has TRBV27 and TRBJ2-4; tentatively, D is TRBD2 (5 bases). CDR1 is MNHEY and CDR2 is SMNVEV in the germline V gene (reference sequence). CDR3 length: 13 amino acids. The V end lost 2 bases, the J end lost 6 bases, and 8 bases lay between the germline ends. The DNA of the CDR3 is TGTGCCAGCAGTTTAGAGGGCACAAACATTCAGTACTTC. Translation: CASSLEGTNIQYF.

The V call is TRBV28, the J call TRBJ1-1, with D maybe TRBD1 (5 bases). From germline, CDR1 is MDHEN and CDR2 SYDVKM. Trimming removed 6 bases from V and 5 bases from J, with 19 bases in between. The CDR3 extends over 15 amino acids. CDR3 DNA sequence: TGTGCCAGCAGCCGCATACGACAAGGGGCGACTGAAGCTTTCTTT. Translation: CASSRIRQGATEAFF.

The chain is built from TRBV11-3 and TRBJ2-7; weak D call: TRBD2 (5 bases). The germline V gene has CDR1 SGHNT and CDR2 YENEEA. This CDR3 is 14 amino acids long. Between the trimmed V and J ends, which lost 8 bases and 6 bases, there was a span of 20 bases. CDR3 amino acids: CASATDGVVCEQYF. CDR3 nucleotides: TGTGCCAGCGCTACGGACGGGGTGGTGTGCGAGCAGTACTTC.